The clone carrying this T cell receptor beta chain appeared a few times. This table comes from immunoSEQ multiplex PCR, and its TCRdb copy is limited to in-frame clones, with some not included. Of 76,000 or so clones listed, approximately 80% are singletons. This sample was taken from a study of PD-1 blockade in mismatch repair-deficient tumors. Turning to the study itself: Patients had 12 mismatch repair-deficient cancer types, all previously treated and progressing.

CDR1 is SEHNR and CDR2 is FQNEAQ in the germline V gene (reference sequence). The CDR3 runs to 13 residues. Trimming took off 3 bases at V and 4 bases at J, with 9 bases between the two ends. This clonotype originated in an adult with mismatch repair-deficient cancer. The specimen comprised peripheral blood, sampled 44 weeks after starting pembrolizumab. The chain combines TRBV7-9 with TRBJ1-2, with D unclear. In DNA form, the CDR3 reads TGTGCCAGCAGCTTCCGGGAAGGCTATGGCTACACCTTC. This encodes CASSFREGYGYTF.